The next 28 T cell receptor beta chains were all read from a single sample in a study of Ad26.COV2.S vaccination and SARS-CoV-2 variants. Treatment noted: around 19 received Ad26.COV2.S at low or high dose, single or two shots; about 5 received placebo; per-sample allocation not given. Sampling took place 63 days after the first vaccine or placebo injection. Only in-frame clones appear in the TCRdb table, and some are missing; sequencing was by immunoSEQ multiplex PCR. The sample gives 410,000 or so clones, 92% of which show up once; 1.5% to 2% is in the top ten. Here the sequenced sample was peripheral blood, taken in a trial of Ad26.COV2.S vaccine versus placebo. The receptors originated from a person between 18 and 59 years old who received the Ad26.COV2.S COVID-19 vaccine or a placebo.

The V and J genes are TRBV11-2 and TRBJ1-3; 8 bases agree with TRBD1. The CDR3 has 15 residues. The J segment lost 2 bases and the V segment lost 3 bases, leaving 3 bases of the junction unmatched. Looked up from germline, CDR1 is SGHAT and CDR2 is FQNNGV. The CDR3 is CASSFGQGPGNTIYF. The CDR3 DNA is TGTGCCAGCAGCTTCGGACAGGGACCTGGAAACACCATATATTTT.

This chain links TRBV7-2 with TRBJ2-1; 7 nucleotides agree with TRBD1. After removal of 7 bases from V and 2 bases from J, the junction contained 8 bases not matched to a gene. The germline gives CDR1 SGHTA, CDR2 FQGNSA. This CDR3 contains 15 residues. The CDR3 region is CASTLGTATYNEQFF. The CDR3 region has the DNA TGTGCCAGCACCCTGGGGACAGCCACCTACAATGAGCAGTTCTTC.

The rearrangement links TRBV4-3 to TRBJ2-5; possibly TRBD2 for D (6 bases). The germline CDR1 and CDR2 sequences are LGHNA and YSLEER. Trimming took 0 bases from V and 7 from J, leaving 12 bases between them. The CDR3 length is 14 residues. The CDR3 loop is CASSQDVEGRTQYF. DNA of the CDR3: TGCGCCAGCAGCCAAGATGTGGAGGGAAGGACCCAGTACTTC.

The V call is TRBV14, the J call TRBJ2-3; D may be TRBD1 or TRBD2 (5 bases each). Trimming removed 5 bases at V and 1 base at J, with 13 bases between. CDR1 and CDR2 (germline): SGHDN, FVKESK. The CDR3 loop spans 15 amino acids. This chain's CDR3 is CASSYGAFGTDTQYF. In DNA form, the CDR3 reads TGTGCCAGCAGCTACGGGGCATTTGGCACAGATACGCAGTATTTT. Filled out from reference TRBV14 and TRBJ2-3, the complete variable domain reads EAGVTQFPSHSVIEKGQTVTLRCDPISGHDNLYWYRRVMGKEIKFLLHFVKESKQDESGMPNNRFLAERTGGTYSTLKVQPAELEDSGVYFCASSYGAFGTDTQYFGPGTRLTVL.

This sequence joins TRBV30 and TRBJ2-1, with 8 bases that match TRBD2. Germline trimming cut 0 bases from V and 14 bases from J; bases unmatched to any gene: 15. Germline CDR1 and CDR2: GTSNPN and SVGIG (reference sequence). The CDR3 runs 15 residues. The CDR3 coding sequence is TGTGCCTGGAGTGTACCAGCGGGGGAGGGGACAAATGAGTTCTTC. Protein: CAWSVPAGEGTNEFF.

This clone has just a few counts. The J gene is TRBJ2-6, the V gene TRBV30, with D unresolved. Trimming removed 2 bases from V and 4 bases from J, with 9 bases in between. CDR3 length equals 14 residues. Germline V lookup: CDR1 GTSNPN, CDR2 SVGIG (reference sequence). The CDR3: CAWSLQSGANVLTF. The CDR3 nucleotides are TGTGCCTGGAGTCTCCAATCGGGGGCCAACGTCCTGACTTTC. Filled out from reference TRBV30 and TRBJ2-6, the complete variable domain reads SQTIHQWPATLVQPVGSPLSLECTVEGTSNPNLYWYRQAAGRGLQLLFYSVGIGQISSEVPQNLSASRPQDRQFILSSKKLLLSDSGFYLCAWSLQSGANVLTFGAGSRLTVL.

The chain recombines TRBV9 with TRBJ1-3; 7 positions agree with TRBD1. CDR1 SGDLS and CDR2 YYNGEE come from the germline V gene. The V and J ends lost 5 bases and 9 bases, in that order; junction bases with no gene match: 11. The CDR3 covers 14 residues. CDR3 in DNA: TGTGCCAGCAGGCCAGGGGGAGGGAGTGGCACCATATATTTT. Translated: CASRPGGGSGTIYF.

The chain combines TRBV2 with TRBJ2-7, with D maybe TRBD1 (6 bases). The germline gives CDR1 SNHLY, CDR2 FYNNEI. V was clipped by 5 bases and J by 0 bases, with 11 bases between them. The CDR3 has 14 amino acids. CDR3 in DNA: TGTGCCAGCAGTCCACAGGGCCCCTCCTACGAGCAGTACTTC. This codes for CASSPQGPSYEQYF.

This clone was recorded once. The rearrangement uses TRBV19 and TRBJ1-5; no reliable D call. The CDR3 length is 15 residues. V lost 1 base, J lost 1 base, and 8 bases lay in between. Germline V gene lookup returns CDR1 LNHDA and CDR2 SQIVND (reference sequence). DNA for the CDR3: TGTGCCAGTAGTATAGGTCCTGGGAGCAATCAGCCCCAGCATTTT. As protein: CASSIGPGSNQPQHF.

The rearrangement uses TRBV5-1 and TRBJ2-3; a weak D match, TRBD1 (6 bases). The V gene's germline CDR1 is SGHRS and CDR2 YFSETQ. CDR3 length: 16 amino acids. V was trimmed by 4 bases and J by 6 bases, leaving 21 bases between them. The CDR3 sequence is CASSTTGPPVGDTQYF. CDR3 DNA sequence: TGCGCCAGCAGCACAACAGGGCCCCCCGTTGGGGATACGCAGTATTTT.

This chain joins TRBV2 and TRBJ2-5, with a weak D call TRBD1 (5 bases). Germline CDR1 SNHLY, CDR2 FYNNEI. V was pared by 4 bases and J by 2 bases, with 14 bases between. This CDR3 contains 15 residues. CDR3 nucleotides: TGTGCCAGCAGTGTCTCTGGGGCGAGGCAAGAGACCCAGTACTTC. Its translation is CASSVSGARQETQYF.

The chain links TRBV5-1 to TRBJ1-1; no reliable D call. Trimming removed 2 bases from V and 1 base from J, with 9 bases in between. Germline-derived CDR1 and CDR2 are SGHRS and YFSETQ. The CDR3 sequence is 14 residues long. CDR3 sequence reads: CASSFAGGNTEAFF. The CDR3 region has the DNA TGCGCCAGCAGCTTCGCAGGCGGGAACACTGAAGCTTTCTTT.

This clone was observed a single time. This chain links TRBV6-2 or TRBV6-3 with TRBJ2-7; D call uncertain. Germline CDR1 MNHEY, CDR2 SVGEGT. Trimming removed 3 bases at V and 5 bases at J, with 5 bases between. The CDR3 has 11 amino acids. CDR3 bases: TGTGCCAGCAGTTATACCCACGAGCAGTACTTC. Its protein is CASSYTHEQYF.

This rearrangement joins TRBV18 to TRBJ2-3, with 14 bases lining up with TRBD2. Trimming removed 3 bases from V and 3 bases from J; junction bases left unmatched: 5. Germline CDR1 KGHSH, CDR2 LQKENI. The CDR3 totals 17 residues. CDR3 bases: TGTGCCAGCTCACCCTACCGGACTAGCGGGGGGACAGATACGCAGTATTTT. Its translation: CASSPYRTSGGTDTQYF.

The J gene is TRBJ1-6, the V gene TRBV7-6, with D perhaps TRBD1 (5 bases). This CDR3 is built from 18 residues. The germline V gene has CDR1 SGHVS and CDR2 FNYEAQ. The germline V and J ends were trimmed by 0 bases and 2 bases, with 14 bases remaining between them. The CDR3 nucleotides are TGTGCCAGCAGCTTAGCGGTGGCGGGGGAACCCTATAATTCACCCCTCCACTTT. It yields the protein CASSLAVAGEPYNSPLHF.

The rearrangement joins TRBV18 to TRBJ2-7, with a weak D call TRBD1 (6 bases). V dropped 1 base and J dropped 6 bases, with 19 bases sitting between them. This CDR3 contains 16 residues. Germline V gene data show CDR1 as KGHSH and CDR2 as LQKENI. The CDR3 loop is CASSPHEFKTGSEQYF. CDR3 DNA: TGTGCCAGCTCACCACATGAATTTAAGACAGGTAGCGAGCAGTACTTC.

The chain is built from TRBV27 and TRBJ1-5; TRBD1 agrees at 10 bases. This CDR3 region has 16 residues. V was pared by 10 bases and J by 0 bases, with 9 bases of the junction left unmatched. Germline V gene sequence: CDR1 MNHEY, CDR2 SMNVEV (reference sequence). The CDR3 loop reads CATRTGGGDSNQPQHF. In nucleotides, the CDR3 is TGTGCCACCAGGACAGGGGGTGGGGATAGCAATCAGCCCCAGCATTTT.

The chain joins TRBV5-4 to TRBJ2-7; maybe TRBD2 (6 bases). The V end was cut by 3 bases, the J end by 0 bases, with 10 bases between. The CDR3 is 14 amino acids. Germline assignment: CDR1 SGHNT and CDR2 YYREEE (reference sequence). CDR3 region: CASSSVGSSYEQYF. The CDR3 DNA follows: TGTGCCAGCAGCTCAGTCGGGAGCTCCTACGAGCAGTACTTC.

V gene TRBV6-5 combines with J gene TRBJ2-5; D possibly corresponds to TRBD2 (7 bases). The CDR3 is made up of 16 amino acids. Germline values: CDR1 MNHEY, CDR2 SVGAGI. V lost 1 base, J lost 5 bases, and 17 bases lay in between. The CDR3 protein is CASSYFGRGARETQYF. CDR3 in DNA: TGTGCCAGCAGTTACTTCGGTCGGGGGGCGAGGGAGACCCAGTACTTC.

The J gene is TRBJ2-3, the V gene TRBV19; D may match TRBD1 or TRBD2 (5 bases each). The germline V gene encodes CDR1 LNHDA and CDR2 SQIVND (reference sequence). Trimming took 4 bases from V and 2 from J, leaving 22 bases between them. The CDR3 is made up of 18 amino acids. CDR3 residues: CASSTVDGAFYDTDTQYF. The CDR3 DNA is TGTGCCAGTAGTACGGTTGACGGGGCATTCTACGACACAGATACGCAGTATTTT.

V is TRBV10-3 and J is TRBJ1-2; D not resolved. Germline CDR1 reads ENHRY; CDR2 reads SYGVKD. V lost 6 bases and J lost 4, with 9 bases in between. This CDR3 has 12 residues. The CDR3 sequence: CAIRDGSYGYTF. CDR3 in DNA: TGTGCCATCAGGGATGGCAGCTATGGCTACACCTTC.

CDR3 sequence: CAISNSYEQYF. CDR3 in DNA: TGTGCCATCAGCAATTCCTACGAGCAGTACTTC. This chain connects TRBV10-3 to TRBJ2-7; no firm D call. Per germline, CDR1 ENHRY and CDR2 SYGVKD. Trimming took off 6 bases at V and 1 base at J, with 4 bases between the two ends. CDR3 length: 11 residues.

J is TRBJ2-5 and V is TRBV19; D uncertain. With 4 bases removed from V and 2 bases from J, the gap between germline ends came to 17 bases. Germline lookup yields CDR1 LNHDA and CDR2 SQIVND (reference sequence). There are 16 residues in the CDR3. The CDR3 bases are TGTGCCAGTAGTAATATTTTTTTCAGTGAGCAAGAGACCCAGTACTTC. It translates to CASSNIFFSEQETQYF.

This clone was detected only once. The chain carries TRBV12-3 or TRBV12-4 and TRBJ1-2, with D maybe TRBD1 (5 bases). The length of the CDR3 is 10 residues. Trimming left V 8 bases short and J 7 bases short, with 8 bases between. CDR3 in DNA: TGTGCCAGCGGGGCCGTTGGCTACACCTTC. Protein sequence: CASGAVGYTF.

The V call is TRBV9, the J call TRBJ2-7, with TRBD2 as a possible D gene (5 bases). The CDR3 covers 15 residues. From germline, CDR1 is SGDLS and CDR2 YYNGEE. V gave up 0 bases and J gave up 0 bases, with 10 bases separating them. CDR3 sequence: CASSVEGTSSYEQYF. The CDR3 bases are TGTGCCAGCAGCGTAGAAGGTACTAGCTCCTACGAGCAGTACTTC.

V is TRBV2 and J is TRBJ1-1; 7 bases are shared with TRBD1. The CDR3 is 16 residues long. V trimming: 1 base; J trimming: 8 bases; junction bases outside the gene matches: 13. CDR1 and CDR2 from the germline V gene are SNHLY and FYNNEI. The chain's CDR3 is CASSEGRRQGVSEAFF. CDR3 DNA sequence: TGTGCCAGCAGTGAAGGAAGGAGACAGGGCGTTTCAGAAGCTTTCTTT.

The V call is TRBV30, the J call TRBJ2-6, with 11 positions matching TRBD1. The V segment lost 7 bases and the J segment 5 bases; nucleotides outside the gene matches: 10. The CDR3 covers 16 residues. Germline V CDR1 and CDR2: GTSNPN, SVGIG (reference sequence). The CDR3 loop reads CAFSGQGANWANVLTF. The CDR3 nucleotides read TGTGCCTTCTCCGGACAGGGGGCGAATTGGGCCAACGTCCTGACTTTC.

The rearrangement links TRBV6-5 to TRBJ2-3; 7 bases agree with TRBD1. The CDR3 is made up of 12 amino acids. From germline, CDR1 is MNHEY and CDR2 SVGAGI. The V segment lost 6 bases and the J segment 9 bases; nucleotides outside the gene matches: 6. DNA for the CDR3: TGTGCCAGCAGCGACAGGGTCTCGACGCAGTATTTT. Its translation: CASSDRVSTQYF.